One sample yielded the 9 T cell receptor beta chains listed below, sequenced in a study of blood T cells in healthy people across ages. Sample-barcoded 5' priming and a J-beta primer mix drove a second PCR of roughly 7 to 11 cycles. TCRdb reprocessed the 5' RACE reads with MiXCR, giving one entry per CDR3 protein. The table lists about 570,000 distinct CDR3 sequences, 25% to 30% of them singletons, with about 18% in the top ten. The sample comprised blood. The receptors originated from a woman aged 70-85 years in good health.

There are a few counts of this clonotype. The chain recombines TRBV12-3 or TRBV12-4 with TRBJ1-2; no firm D call. The ends were cut back, 6 bases at V and 7 bases at J, with 15 bases in the middle. The length of the CDR3 is 13 residues. CDR3 region: CASRLTILSGYTF. The CDR3 DNA reads as TGTGCCAGCAGATTGACGATTTTGAGTGGCTACACCTTC.

This clonotype was picked up a small number of times. The chain has TRBV6-5 and TRBJ1-6, with a weak D call TRBD1 (5 bases). The V gene's germline CDR1 is MNHEY and CDR2 SVGAGI. The CDR3 has 16 amino acids. Trimming removed 0 bases at V and 8 bases at J, with 14 bases between. The CDR3 DNA is TGTGCCAGCAGTTACTCGGAAGGGGCGGCATATTCACCCCTCCACTTT. This encodes CASSYSEGAAYSPLHF.

In regard to this clonotype: Germline and junction disagree at one end, which may indicate a read error. This chain joins TRBV3-1 and TRBJ2-1; 8 positions agree with TRBD2. CDR3 length equals 15 residues. The germline V gene has CDR1 LGHDT and CDR2 YNNKEL (reference sequence). CDR3 coding DNA: TGTGCCAGCAGCCCGACGGGGGGGCTGTCCAATGGGCAGTTCTTC. It yields the protein CASSPTGGLSNGQFF.

In this sample, this clonotype turned up a few times. J is TRBJ1-1 and V is TRBV20-1; tentatively, D is TRBD1 (5 bases). The CDR3 runs 15 residues. Looked up from germline, CDR1 is DFQATT and CDR2 is SNEGSKA (reference sequence). Between the trimmed V and J ends, which lost 4 bases and 0 bases, there was a span of 15 bases. CDR3 DNA: TGCAGTGCTAACGCCCGACAGATTATGAACACTGAAGCTTTCTTT. Its protein is CSANARQIMNTEAFF.

This clonotype was seen a handful of times. This chain links TRBV29-1 with TRBJ1-5; D is possibly TRBD1 (5 bases). The CDR3 contains 12 residues. Germline V CDR1 and CDR2: SQVTM, ANQGSEA. Deletions cut 1 base from V and 6 bases from J, with 7 bases between. The CDR3, as DNA: TGCAGCGTTGAAGGGCAGGGTCAGCCCCAGCATTTT. This encodes CSVEGQGQPQHF.

J is TRBJ2-4 and V is TRBV7-2; either TRBD1 or TRBD2 may fit D (6 bases each). The CDR3 contains 15 residues. The V end lost 1 base, the J end lost 3 bases, and 10 bases lay between the germline ends. The germline V gene has CDR1 SGHTA and CDR2 FQGNSA. Here the CDR3 reads CASSLGGAGKNIQYF. CDR3 coding DNA: TGTGCCAGCAGCTTAGGGGGGGCGGGCAAAAACATTCAGTACTTC. Looking up the rest from reference TRBV7-2 and TRBJ2-4 gives the full variable domain: GAGVSQSPSNKVTEKGKDVELRCDPISGHTALYWYRQSLGQGLEFLIYFQGNSAPDKSGLPSDRFSAERTGGSVSTLTIQRTQQEDSAVYLCASSLGGAGKNIQYFGAGTRLSVL.

Only a few counts were recorded for this clonotype. This chain connects TRBV5-1 to TRBJ2-5, with D possibly TRBD1 on 6 matching bases. Per the germline V gene, CDR1 is SGHRS and CDR2 is YFSETQ. V gave up 4 bases and J gave up 5 bases, with 21 bases separating them. The CDR3 loop spans 16 amino acids. The CDR3 coding sequence is TGCGCCAGCAGCCTCTCGACAGGCCACCGTGGTGAGACCCAGTACTTC. Encoded protein: CASSLSTGHRGETQYF.

As regards this clonotype: One junction end disagrees with the germline gene, perhaps due to a read error. The rearrangement uses TRBV7-3 and TRBJ2-1; 8 bases match TRBD2. This CDR3 region has 15 residues. Per the germline V gene, CDR1 is SGHTA and CDR2 is FQGTGA. DNA of the CDR3: TGTGCCAGCAGCAAAACGGGGGGGGCCTACAATGGGCAGTTCTTC. It yields the protein CASSKTGGAYNGQFF.

This clonotype was detected a few times. This rearrangement joins TRBV25-1 to TRBJ1-2; 8 bases match TRBD1. The J segment lost 6 bases and the V segment lost 0 bases, leaving 3 bases of the junction unmatched. The germline gives CDR1 MGHDK, CDR2 SYGVNS. The CDR3 runs to 14 residues. Written as DNA, the CDR3 is TGTGCCAGCAGTGAATACGGACAGGGCCATGGCTACACCTTC. This encodes CASSEYGQGHGYTF.